The entry below describes one T cell receptor (beta chain). Its antigen is not identified. Between the trimmed V and J ends, which lost 0 bases and 4 bases, there was a span of 10 bases. Germline CDR1 MNHNY, CDR2 SVGAGI (reference sequence). This CDR3 comprises 15 residues. The sample comes from a study of blood T cells in healthy people across ages. Isolation of PBMCs gave at least 7 million cells per sample. Study-wide results and caveats: Naive T cell percentage showed a strong correlation with TCR beta diversity.

Primers used in a second PCR of roughly 6 to 11 cycles were a sample-barcoded 5' primer and a J-beta primer mix. Each CDR3 protein is one row after TCRdb ran MiXCR on the 5' RACE reads. The data contain about 670,000 distinct CDR3 sequences, roughly 43% of them seen just once; the ten biggest clones take up approximately 29%. This TCR was recovered from an elderly man in good health. The source material was blood. The chain employs TRBV6-6 and TRBJ2-1; possibly TRBD2 for D (5 bases). The CDR3 nucleotides are TGTGCCAGCAGTTACTCAGCGGACGCATACAATGAGCAGTTCTTC. Its protein product is CASSYSADAYNEQFF.